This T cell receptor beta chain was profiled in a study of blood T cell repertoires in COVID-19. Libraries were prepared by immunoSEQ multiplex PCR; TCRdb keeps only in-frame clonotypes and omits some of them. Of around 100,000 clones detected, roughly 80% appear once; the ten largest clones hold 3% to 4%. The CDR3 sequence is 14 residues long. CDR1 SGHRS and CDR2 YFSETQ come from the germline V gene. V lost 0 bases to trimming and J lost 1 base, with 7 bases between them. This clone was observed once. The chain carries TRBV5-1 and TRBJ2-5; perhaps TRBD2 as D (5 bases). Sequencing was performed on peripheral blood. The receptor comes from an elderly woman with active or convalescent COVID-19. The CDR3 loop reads CASSLGTSQETQYF. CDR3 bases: TGCGCCAGCAGCTTGGGGACTTCCCAAGAGACCCAGTACTTC. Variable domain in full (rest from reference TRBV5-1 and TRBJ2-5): KAGVTQTPRYLIKTRGQQVTLSCSPISGHRSVSWYQQTPGQGLQFLFEYFSETQRNKGNFPGRFSGRQFSNSRSEMNVSTLELGDSALYLCASSLGTSQETQYFGPGTRLLVL.